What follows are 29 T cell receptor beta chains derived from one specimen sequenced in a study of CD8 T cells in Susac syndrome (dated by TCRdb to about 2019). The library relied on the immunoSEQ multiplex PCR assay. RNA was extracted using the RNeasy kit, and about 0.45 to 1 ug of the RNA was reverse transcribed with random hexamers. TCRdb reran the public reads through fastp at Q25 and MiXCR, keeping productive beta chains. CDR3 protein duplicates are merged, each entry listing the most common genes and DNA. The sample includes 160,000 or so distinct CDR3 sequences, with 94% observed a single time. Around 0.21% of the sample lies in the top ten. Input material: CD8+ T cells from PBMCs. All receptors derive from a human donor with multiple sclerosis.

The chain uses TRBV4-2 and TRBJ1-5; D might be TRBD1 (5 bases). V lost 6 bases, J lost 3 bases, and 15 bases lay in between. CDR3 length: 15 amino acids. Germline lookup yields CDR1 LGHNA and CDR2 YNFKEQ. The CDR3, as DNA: TGTGCCAGCAGAGCCCGACAGTGGGACAATCAGCCCCAGCATTTT. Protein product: CASRARQWDNQPQHF.

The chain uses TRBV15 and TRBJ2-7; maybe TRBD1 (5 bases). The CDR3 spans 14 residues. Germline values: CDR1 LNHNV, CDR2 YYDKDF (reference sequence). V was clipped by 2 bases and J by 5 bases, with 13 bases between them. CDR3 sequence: CATSRKPLRDEQYF. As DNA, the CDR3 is TGTGCCACCAGCAGAAAACCCCTCAGGGACGAGCAGTACTTC. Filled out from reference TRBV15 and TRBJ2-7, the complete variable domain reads DAMVIQNPRYQVTQFGKPVTLSCSQTLNHNVMYWYQQKSSQAPKLLFHYYDKDFNNEADTPDNFQSRRPNTSFCFLDIRSPGLGDTAMYLCATSRKPLRDEQYFGPGTRLTVT.

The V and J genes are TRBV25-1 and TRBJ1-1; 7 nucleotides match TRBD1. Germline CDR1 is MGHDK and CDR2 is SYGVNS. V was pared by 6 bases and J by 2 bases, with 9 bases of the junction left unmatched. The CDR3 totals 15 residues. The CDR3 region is CASSRTGAVNTEAFF. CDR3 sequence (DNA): TGTGCCAGCAGCCGCACAGGGGCAGTCAACACTGAAGCTTTCTTT. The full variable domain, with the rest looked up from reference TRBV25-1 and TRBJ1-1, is EADIYQTPRYLVIGTGKKITLECSQTMGHDKMYWYQQDPGMELHLIHYSYGVNSTEKGDLSSESTVSRIRTEHFPLTLESARPSHTSQYLCASSRTGAVNTEAFFGQGTRLTVV.

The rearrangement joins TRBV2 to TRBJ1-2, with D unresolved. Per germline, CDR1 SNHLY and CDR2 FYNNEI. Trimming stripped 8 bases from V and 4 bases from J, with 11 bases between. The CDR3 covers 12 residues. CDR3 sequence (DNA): TGTGCCAGCCAAGTGTCGGGCTATGGCTACACCTTC. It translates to CASQVSGYGYTF.

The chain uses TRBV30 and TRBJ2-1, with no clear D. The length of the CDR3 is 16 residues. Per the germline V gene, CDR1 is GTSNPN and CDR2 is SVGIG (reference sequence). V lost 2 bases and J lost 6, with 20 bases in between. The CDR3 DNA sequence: TGTGCCTGGAGTCCCCTGGTCCCGATAGTTTTCAATGAGCAGTTCTTC. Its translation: CAWSPLVPIVFNEQFF.

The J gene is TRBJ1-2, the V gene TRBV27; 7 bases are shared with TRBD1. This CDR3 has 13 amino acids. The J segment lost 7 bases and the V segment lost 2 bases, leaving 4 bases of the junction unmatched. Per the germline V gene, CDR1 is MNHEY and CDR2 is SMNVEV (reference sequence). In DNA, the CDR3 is TGTGCCAGCAGTTTAATGACAGGGACTGGCTACACCTTC. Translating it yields CASSLMTGTGYTF.

The CDR3 spells CASTITRDTEAFF. CDR3 sequence (DNA): TGTGCCAGCACCATTACAAGGGACACTGAAGCTTTCTTT. The rearrangement joins TRBV28 to TRBJ1-1, with D unclear. From germline, CDR1 is MDHEN and CDR2 SYDVKM. Between the trimmed V and J ends, which lost 7 bases and 3 bases, there was a span of 12 bases. This CDR3 comprises 13 residues.

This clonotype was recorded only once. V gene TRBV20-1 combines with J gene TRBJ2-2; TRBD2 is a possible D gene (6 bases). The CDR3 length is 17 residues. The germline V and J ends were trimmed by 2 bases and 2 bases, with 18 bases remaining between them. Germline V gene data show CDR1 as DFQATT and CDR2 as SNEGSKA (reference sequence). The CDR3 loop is CSARWGSGLINTGELFF. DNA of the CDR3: TGCAGTGCTAGATGGGGATCGGGACTCATCAACACCGGGGAGCTGTTTTTT.

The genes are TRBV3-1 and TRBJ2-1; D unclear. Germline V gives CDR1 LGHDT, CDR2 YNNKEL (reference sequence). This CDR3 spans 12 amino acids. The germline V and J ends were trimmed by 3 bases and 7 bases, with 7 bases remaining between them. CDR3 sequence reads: CASSQLSNEQFF. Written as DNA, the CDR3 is TGTGCCAGCAGCCAGTTGTCGAATGAGCAGTTCTTC.

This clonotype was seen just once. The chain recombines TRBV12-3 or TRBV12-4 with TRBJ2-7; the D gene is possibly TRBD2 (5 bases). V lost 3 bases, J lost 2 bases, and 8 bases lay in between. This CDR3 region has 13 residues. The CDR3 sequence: CASSLGSPYEQYF. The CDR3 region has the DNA TGTGCCAGCAGTTTGGGGAGCCCCTACGAGCAGTACTTC.

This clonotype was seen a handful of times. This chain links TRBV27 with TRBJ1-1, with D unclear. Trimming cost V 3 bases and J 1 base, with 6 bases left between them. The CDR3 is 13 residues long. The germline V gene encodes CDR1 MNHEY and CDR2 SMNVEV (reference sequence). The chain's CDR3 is CASSLMRNTEAFF. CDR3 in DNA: TGTGCCAGCAGTTTGATGCGGAACACTGAAGCTTTCTTT.

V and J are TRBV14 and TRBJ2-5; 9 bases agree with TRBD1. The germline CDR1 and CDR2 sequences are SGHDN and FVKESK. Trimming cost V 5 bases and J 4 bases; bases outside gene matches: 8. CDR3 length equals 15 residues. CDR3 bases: TGTGCCAGCAGCAAGTACAGGGGGCAGATAGAGACCCAGTACTTC. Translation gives CASSKYRGQIETQYF.

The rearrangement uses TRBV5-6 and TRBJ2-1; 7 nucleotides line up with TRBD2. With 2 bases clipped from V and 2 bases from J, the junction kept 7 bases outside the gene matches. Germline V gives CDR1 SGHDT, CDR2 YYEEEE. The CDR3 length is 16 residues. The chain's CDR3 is CASSLGWGGTYNEQFF. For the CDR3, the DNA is TGTGCCAGCAGCTTAGGTTGGGGGGGAACCTACAATGAGCAGTTCTTC.

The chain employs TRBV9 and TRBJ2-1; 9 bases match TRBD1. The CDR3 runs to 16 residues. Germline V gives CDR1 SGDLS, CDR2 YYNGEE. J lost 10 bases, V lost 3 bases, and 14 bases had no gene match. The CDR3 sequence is CASSADRDRVSREQFF. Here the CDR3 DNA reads TGTGCCAGCAGCGCAGACCGGGACAGGGTCTCACGGGAGCAGTTCTTC.

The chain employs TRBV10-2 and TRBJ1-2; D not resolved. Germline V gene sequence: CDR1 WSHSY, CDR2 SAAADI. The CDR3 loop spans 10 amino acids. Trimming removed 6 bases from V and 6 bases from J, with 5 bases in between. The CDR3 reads CASRYHGYTF. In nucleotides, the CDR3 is TGCGCCAGCAGGTACCATGGCTACACCTTC.

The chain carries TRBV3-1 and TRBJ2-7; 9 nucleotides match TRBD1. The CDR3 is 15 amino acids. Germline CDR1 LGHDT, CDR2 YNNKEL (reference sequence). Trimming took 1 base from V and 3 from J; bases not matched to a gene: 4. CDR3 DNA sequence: TGTGCCAGCAGCCAAGGACCGGACAGGGGCTACGAGCAGTACTTC. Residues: CASSQGPDRGYEQYF.

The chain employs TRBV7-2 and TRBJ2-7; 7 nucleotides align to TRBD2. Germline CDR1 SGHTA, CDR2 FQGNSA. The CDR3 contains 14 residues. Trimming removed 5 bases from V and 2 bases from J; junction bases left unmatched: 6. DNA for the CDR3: TGTGCCAGCAGCCACCGGGAGGCCGCCTACGAGCAGTACTTC. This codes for CASSHREAAYEQYF. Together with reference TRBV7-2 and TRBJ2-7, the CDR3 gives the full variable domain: GAGVSQSPSNKVTEKGKDVELRCDPISGHTALYWYRQSLGQGLEFLIYFQGNSAPDKSGLPSDRFSAERTGGSVSTLTIQRTQQEDSAVYLCASSHREAAYEQYFGPGTRLTVT.

The CDR3 protein is CASNLRDGPLGYTF. As DNA, the CDR3 is TGTGCCAGCAACCTCCGGGACGGACCTCTTGGCTACACCTTC. The chain has TRBV7-9 and TRBJ1-2; weak D call: TRBD1 (5 bases). V lost 7 bases and J lost 7, with 19 bases in between. Germline-derived CDR1 and CDR2 are SEHNR and FQNEAQ (reference sequence). CDR3 size: 14 residues.

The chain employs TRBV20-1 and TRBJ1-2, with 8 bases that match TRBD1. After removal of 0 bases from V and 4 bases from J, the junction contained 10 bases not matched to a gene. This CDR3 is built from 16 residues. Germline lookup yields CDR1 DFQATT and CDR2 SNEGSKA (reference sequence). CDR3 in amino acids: CSARDQTGDQGYGYTF. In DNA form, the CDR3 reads TGCAGTGCTAGAGATCAGACAGGGGATCAGGGCTATGGCTACACCTTC.

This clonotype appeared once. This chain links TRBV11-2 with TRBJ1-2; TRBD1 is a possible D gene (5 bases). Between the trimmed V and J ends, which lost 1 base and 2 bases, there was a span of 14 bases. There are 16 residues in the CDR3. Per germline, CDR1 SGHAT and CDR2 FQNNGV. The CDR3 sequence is CASSLGPGPKNYGYTF. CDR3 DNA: TGTGCCAGCAGCTTAGGGCCGGGACCCAAGAACTATGGCTACACCTTC.

The CDR3 region has the DNA TGTGCCAGTAGTTCAAGGGGCCTAGCCAAAAACATTCAGTACTTC. Its translation is CASSSRGLAKNIQYF. The V call is TRBV19, the J call TRBJ2-4; D may be TRBD1 (5 bases). Germline V CDR1 and CDR2: LNHDA, SQIVND (reference sequence). The CDR3 extends over 15 amino acids. V was trimmed by 5 bases and J by 0 bases, leaving 11 bases between them.

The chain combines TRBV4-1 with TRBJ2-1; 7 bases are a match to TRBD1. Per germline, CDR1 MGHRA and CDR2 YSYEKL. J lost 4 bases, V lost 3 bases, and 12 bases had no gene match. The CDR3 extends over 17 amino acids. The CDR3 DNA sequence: TGCGCCAGCAGCCAGGGGGCGGGTGGGACAGCTTACAATGAGCAGTTCTTC. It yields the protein CASSQGAGGTAYNEQFF.

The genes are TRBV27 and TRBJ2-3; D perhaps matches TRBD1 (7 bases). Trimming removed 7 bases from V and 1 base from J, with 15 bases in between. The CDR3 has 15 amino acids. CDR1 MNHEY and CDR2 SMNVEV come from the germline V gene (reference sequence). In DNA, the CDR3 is TGTGCCAGCAAGGAGGGTAGGGGGCGCACAGATACGCAGTATTTT. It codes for CASKEGRGRTDTQYF.

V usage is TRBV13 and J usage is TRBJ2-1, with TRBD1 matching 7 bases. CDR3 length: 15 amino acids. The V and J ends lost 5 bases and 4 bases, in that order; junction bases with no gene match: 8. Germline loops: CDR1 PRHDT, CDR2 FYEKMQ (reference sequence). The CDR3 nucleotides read TGTGCCAGCAGCCCCCCCGGGACAGCATACAATGAGCAGTTCTTC. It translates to CASSPPGTAYNEQFF.

The CDR3 nucleotides read TGTGCCATCAGTGAGGTCGACATAACCCATGAGCAGTTCTTC. It is translated as CAISEVDITHEQFF. V and J are TRBV10-3 and TRBJ2-1; D unclear. The germline gives CDR1 ENHRY, CDR2 SYGVKD. The CDR3 consists of 14 residues. Deletions cut 2 bases from V and 8 bases from J, with 13 bases between.

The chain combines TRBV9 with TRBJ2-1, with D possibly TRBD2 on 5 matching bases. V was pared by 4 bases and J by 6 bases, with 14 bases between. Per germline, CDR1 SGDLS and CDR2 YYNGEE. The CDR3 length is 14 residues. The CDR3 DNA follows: TGTGCCAGCAGCCCCTCCGTGGGGAGCAATGAGCAGTTCTTC. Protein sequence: CASSPSVGSNEQFF.

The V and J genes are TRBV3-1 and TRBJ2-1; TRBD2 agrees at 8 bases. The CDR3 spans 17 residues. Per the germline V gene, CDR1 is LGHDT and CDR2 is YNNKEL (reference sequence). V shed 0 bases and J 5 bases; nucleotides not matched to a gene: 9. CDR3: CASSQEVWLAGNNEQFF. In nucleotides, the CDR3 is TGTGCCAGCAGCCAAGAGGTCTGGCTAGCGGGCAACAATGAGCAGTTCTTC.

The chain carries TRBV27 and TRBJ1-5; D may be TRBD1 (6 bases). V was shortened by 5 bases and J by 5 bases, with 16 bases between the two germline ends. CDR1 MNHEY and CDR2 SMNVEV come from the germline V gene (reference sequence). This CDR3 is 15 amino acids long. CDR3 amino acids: CASSPSWGRDQPQHF. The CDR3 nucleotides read TGTGCCAGCAGTCCCAGTTGGGGGCGCGATCAGCCCCAGCATTTT.

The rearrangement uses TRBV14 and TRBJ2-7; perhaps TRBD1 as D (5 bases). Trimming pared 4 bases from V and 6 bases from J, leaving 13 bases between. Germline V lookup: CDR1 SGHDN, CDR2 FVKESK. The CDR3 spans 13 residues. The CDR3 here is CASSPGVRVEQYF. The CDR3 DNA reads TGTGCCAGCAGCCCTGGGGTCAGGGTCGAGCAGTACTTC.